This record looks at one T cell receptor (beta chain) sequence and its context. The antigen is unknown. These data originate in a study of PD-L1 blockade in urothelial cancer. Study information: Blood drawn 3 weeks (second dose) and 6 weeks after treatment start was analyzed.

Time point of the sample: peripheral blood 6 weeks after treatment start. This table comes from immunoSEQ multiplex PCR, and its TCRdb copy is limited to in-frame clones, with some not included. Altogether 120,000 or so clones are present, roughly 83% being singletons, with the ten largest covering roughly 2.4%. Regarding the study as a whole: Improved survival was predicted by pretreatment blood TCR clonality below the median.

Germline CDR1 MNHEY, CDR2 SVGAGI. The CDR3 contains 13 residues. V trimming: 6 bases; J trimming: 2 bases; junction bases outside the gene matches: 2. The V gene is TRBV6-5, the J gene TRBJ1-2, with 8 nucleotides matching TRBD1. This specimen consisted of PBMCs, obtained around atezolizumab (anti-PD-L1) treatment. The sequence came from a man in his fifties or sixties with urothelial cancer. This CDR3 is CASRQGENYGYTF. The DNA of the CDR3 is TGTGCCAGCAGACAGGGGGAGAACTATGGCTACACCTTC.